This T cell receptor beta chain originates from a study of blood T cells in healthy people across ages. For this clonotype: The antigen remains undetermined.

Whole-study findings and limits: Age advanced and TCR beta diversity per million T cells fell, roughly linearly.

Alongside a J-beta primer mix, a sample-barcoded 5' primer served in a second PCR lasting about 6 to 12 cycles. TCRdb redid the calling of the 5' RACE reads with MiXCR, one entry per CDR3 protein. The sample has 1 million or so distinct CDR3 sequences, more than 40% seen once. The sample comprised blood. This TCR was sampled from a woman aged 60 to 75 in good health.

CDR3 bases: TGTGCCAGCAACCCCTACGGCGGAAGACTCCTCTACGAGCAGTACTTC. This gives the protein CASNPYGGRLLYEQYF. The rearrangement uses TRBV27 and TRBJ2-7, with no clear D. CDR3 size: 16 residues. Per the germline V gene, CDR1 is MNHEY and CDR2 is SMNVEV (reference sequence). V was clipped by 7 bases and J by 3 bases, with 22 bases between them.